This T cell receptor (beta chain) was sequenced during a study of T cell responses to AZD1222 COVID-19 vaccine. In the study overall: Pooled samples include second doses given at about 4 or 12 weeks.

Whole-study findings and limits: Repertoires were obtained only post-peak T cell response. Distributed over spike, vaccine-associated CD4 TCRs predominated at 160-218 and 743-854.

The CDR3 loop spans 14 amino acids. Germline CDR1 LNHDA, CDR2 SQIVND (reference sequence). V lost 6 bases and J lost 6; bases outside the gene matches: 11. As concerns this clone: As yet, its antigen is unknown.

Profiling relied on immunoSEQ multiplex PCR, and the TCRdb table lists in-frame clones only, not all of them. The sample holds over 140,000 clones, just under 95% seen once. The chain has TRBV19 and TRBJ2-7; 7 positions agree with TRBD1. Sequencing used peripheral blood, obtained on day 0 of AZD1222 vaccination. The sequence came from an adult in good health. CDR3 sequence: CASRMTGSSSEQYF. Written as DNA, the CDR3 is TGTGCCAGTAGGATGACAGGGTCCTCTTCCGAGCAGTACTTC.